This T cell receptor beta chain was captured by sequencing in a study of T cell responses to AZD1222 COVID-19 vaccine. Germline V gene sequence: CDR1 SGHTA, CDR2 FQGNSA. Trimming cost V 3 bases and J 5 bases, with 8 bases left between them. This CDR3 contains 13 residues. General observations from the study: Increased Spike-specific TCR breadth and depth were observed after two AZD1222 doses. Targets within unmutated variant regions were reportedly found for nearly half of spike-specific TCRs.

As regards this clone: The antigen is not known.

The repertoire was sequenced with immunoSEQ multiplex PCR; TCRdb's copy has only in-frame clones and lacks some. Among around 81,000 clones listed, under 95% were seen once. The TCR sequence derives from an adult who received the AZD1222 COVID-19 vaccine. The specimen was peripheral blood, collected 28 days after the second AZD1222 dose. V is TRBV7-2 and J is TRBJ2-4; D remains ambiguous. The CDR3 nucleotides are TGTGCCAGCAGCTTTGCGCGGCAAAACATTCAGTACTTC. This translates into CASSFARQNIQYF. Supplemented by reference TRBV7-2 and TRBJ2-4, the full variable domain reads GAGVSQSPSNKVTEKGKDVELRCDPISGHTALYWYRQSLGQGLEFLIYFQGNSAPDKSGLPSDRFSAERTGGSVSTLTIQRTQQEDSAVYLCASSFARQNIQYFGAGTRLSVL.